The T cell receptor beta chain described here comes from a study of shared clonotypes between healthy human individuals. Study-level points and caveats: Genetic and exposure-history diversity was limited by the small donor number. Though the depth was large, rarefaction showed that sorted-subset sequencing was incomplete.

V lost 0 bases, J lost 2 bases, and 8 bases lay in between. From germline, CDR1 is MNHEY and CDR2 SMNVEV (reference sequence). The CDR3 has 14 amino acids. Each sorted subset replicate got 200 ng genomic DNA, tens of thousands of genomes. Profiling relied on immunoSEQ multiplex PCR, and the TCRdb table lists in-frame clones only, not all of them. There are approximately 2,200,000 clones in the sample; about 92% occur only once, and approximately 1.7% lies in the top ten. Naive-designated CD8 cells lacked CD45RO, were positively enriched for CCR7, and omitted terminally differentiated effector memory CD45RA+ cells. With respect to this clone: Its antigen is as yet unknown.

Sequencing was carried out using naive CD8+ T cells from PBMCs. The sequence came from a man aged 18 to 35 in good health. Some clones in this sample may be carry-over from other donors' samples. The chain uses TRBV27 and TRBJ2-7; no firm D call. The CDR3 loop reads CASSLSRAPYEQYF. DNA for the CDR3: TGTGCCAGCAGTTTATCCCGGGCACCCTACGAGCAGTACTTC.